These 25 T cell receptor beta chains came from one sample sequenced in a study of blood T cell repertoires in COVID-19. Sequenced by immunoSEQ multiplex PCR; TCRdb stores in-frame clones only, minus some. Found here are some 220,000 clones, around four fifths of them singletons; the top ten hold 5% to 8%. The sequencing sample was made of peripheral blood. The origin of the receptors is a woman aged 60-75 years with active or convalescent COVID-19.

This rearrangement joins TRBV5-4 to TRBJ2-7, with 10 bases aligning to TRBD2. The length of the CDR3 is 15 residues. Looked up from germline, CDR1 is SGHNT and CDR2 is YYREEE (reference sequence). V shed 4 bases, J shed 5 bases, and the junction held 9 bases outside the gene matches. The CDR3: CASSKASGGAHEQYV. The DNA of the CDR3 is TGTGCCAGCAGCAAGGCCAGCGGGGGGGCCCACGAGCAGTACGTC.

The chain carries TRBV3-1 (or the pseudogene TRBV3-2) and TRBJ1-6; D gene unclear. In germline, CDR1 is LGHDT, CDR2 YNNKEL (reference sequence). The CDR3 runs to 16 residues. V was trimmed by 3 bases and J by 0 bases, leaving 9 bases between them. The chain's CDR3 is CASSHPGYSYNSPLHF. The CDR3, as DNA: TGTGCCAGCAGCCACCCAGGATACTCCTATAATTCACCCCTCCACTTT.

V and J are TRBV14 and TRBJ2-7; 7 nucleotides agree with TRBD2. J lost 4 bases, V lost 2 bases, and 11 bases had no gene match. This CDR3 comprises 16 residues. Germline V gives CDR1 SGHDN, CDR2 FVKESK. CDR3 sequence reads: CASSQIGTGGGYEQYF. The CDR3 region has the DNA TGTGCCAGCAGCCAAATAGGGACGGGAGGAGGGTACGAGCAGTACTTC.

The chain employs TRBV7-2 and TRBJ1-6; D may be TRBD1 (6 bases). The germline CDR1 and CDR2 sequences are SGHTA and FQGNSA. V lost 3 bases and J lost 7, with 13 bases in between. The CDR3 is 15 amino acids. CDR3 residues: CASSFSSRGNSPLHF. In DNA, the CDR3 is TGTGCCAGCAGCTTCAGTTCCAGGGGAAATTCACCCCTCCACTTT.

V gene TRBV11-3 combines with J gene TRBJ2-1, with D perhaps TRBD2 (6 bases). The V end lost 1 base, the J end lost 14 bases, and 12 bases lay between the germline ends. Germline-derived CDR1 and CDR2 are SGHNT and YENEEA. The CDR3 runs to 12 residues. The CDR3 bases are TGTGCCAGCAGCTTAGGGCTTGGGGAGGAGTTCTTC. Translating it yields CASSLGLGEEFF.

The V and J genes are TRBV6-4 and TRBJ2-3; 7 positions agree with TRBD2. Per the germline V gene, CDR1 is MRHNA and CDR2 is SNTAGT. V lost 3 bases and J lost 4; bases outside the gene matches: 4. This CDR3 comprises 14 residues. The CDR3 spells CASSEGTIADTQYF. The CDR3 DNA follows: TGTGCCAGCAGTGAGGGGACTATTGCAGATACGCAGTATTTT.

The table lists this clone with a few counts. V gene TRBV14 combines with J gene TRBJ1-1, with D uncertain. Germline values: CDR1 SGHDN, CDR2 FVKESK. V was shortened by 0 bases and J by 3 bases, with 14 bases between the two germline ends. The CDR3 has 16 residues. Written as DNA, the CDR3 is TGTGCCAGCAGCCAAGATTTGGGATTCGGGGACACTGAAGCTTTCTTT. Protein product: CASSQDLGFGDTEAFF.

The chain is built from TRBV9 and TRBJ2-3; D not resolved. Germline V CDR1 and CDR2: SGDLS, YYNGEE. This CDR3 has 14 residues. V was cut by 0 bases and J by 4 bases, with 9 bases left in between. The CDR3 DNA follows: TGTGCCAGCAGCGTAGCGGTAGCCCCAGATACGCAGTATTTT. This sequence encodes CASSVAVAPDTQYF.

The CDR3 sequence is CASSLVAGATDTQYF. CDR3 nucleotides: TGCGCCAGCAGCTTGGTAGCGGGAGCAACAGATACGCAGTATTTT. J is TRBJ2-3 and V is TRBV5-1, with 9 positions matching TRBD2. The V gene's germline CDR1 is SGHRS and CDR2 YFSETQ. With 0 bases clipped from V and 3 bases from J, the junction kept 2 bases outside the gene matches. This CDR3 region has 15 residues.

This chain connects TRBV6-6 to TRBJ1-5, with D unresolved. CDR1 and CDR2 from the germline V gene are MNHNY and SVGAGI (reference sequence). CDR3 length: 14 amino acids. Trimming left V 5 bases short and J 1 base short, with 9 bases between. CDR3 sequence (DNA): TGTGCCAGCAGTCCCGGGATGAGCAATCAGCCCCAGCATTTT. Its translation: CASSPGMSNQPQHF.

CDR3 amino acids: CASSQSDQPQHF. The CDR3 region has the DNA TGTGCCAGCAGCCAAAGCGATCAGCCCCAGCATTTT. V usage is TRBV3-1 (or the pseudogene TRBV3-2) and J usage is TRBJ1-5; D unresolved. CDR1 is LGHDT, CDR2 YNNKEL, per germline (reference sequence). This CDR3 contains 12 residues. Trimming removed 2 bases from V and 5 bases from J, with 4 bases in between.

V is TRBV20-1 and J is TRBJ2-7; 9 bases are a match to TRBD1. CDR1 is DFQATT and CDR2 is SNEGSKA in the germline V gene (reference sequence). The CDR3 covers 16 residues. Losses at the gene ends were 7 bases for V and 0 bases for J; bases not matched to a gene: 13. The CDR3 spells CSGSGGPGQGSYEQYF. The CDR3 DNA reads TGCAGTGGTAGTGGGGGACCGGGACAGGGCTCCTACGAGCAGTACTTC.

CDR3 nucleotides: TGTGCCAGCAGTGACCAGGGCGCTGGCTACACCTTC. This gives the protein CASSDQGAGYTF. The chain employs TRBV6-4 and TRBJ1-2; a weak D match, TRBD1 (5 bases). CDR1 MRHNA and CDR2 SNTAGT come from the germline V gene. This CDR3 has 12 residues. V was cut by 2 bases and J by 7 bases, with 8 bases left in between.

V is TRBV5-6 and J is TRBJ2-3; tentative D call: TRBD2 (6 bases). This CDR3 comprises 16 residues. The ends were cut back, 1 base at V and 0 bases at J, with 12 bases in the middle. Germline CDR1 is SGHDT and CDR2 is YYEEEE. CDR3 nucleotides: TGTGCCAGCAGCTTGTTTGGGGGAGGTAGCACAGATACGCAGTATTTT. Translated: CASSLFGGGSTDTQYF.

This clone is a singleton in its sample. The J gene is TRBJ1-2, the V gene TRBV6-5; D not resolved. Germline V gene lookup returns CDR1 MNHEY and CDR2 SVGAGI. V was shortened by 7 bases and J by 3 bases, with 15 bases between the two germline ends. This CDR3 is 14 amino acids long. The CDR3 region is CASTLSSRDYGYTF. The CDR3 nucleotides read TGTGCCAGCACCCTCTCCTCCCGGGACTATGGCTACACCTTC.

The chain uses TRBV18 and TRBJ1-1, with TRBD1 identical over 7 bases. CDR3 length equals 14 residues. J was trimmed by 6 bases and V by 4 bases; bases with no gene match: 8. CDR1 and CDR2 from the germline V gene are KGHSH and LQKENI. The CDR3 DNA reads TGTGCCAGCTCACAAGGAGGGGGCTTGGCTGAAGCTTTCTTT. This codes for CASSQGGGLAEAFF. Full variable domain (remainder filled in from reference TRBV18 and TRBJ1-1): NAGVMQNPRHLVRRRGQEARLRCSPMKGHSHVYWYRQLPEEGLKFMVYLQKENIIDESGMPKERFSAEFPKEGPSILRIQQVVRGDSAAYFCASSQGGGLAEAFFGQGTRLTVV.

J is TRBJ1-1 and V is TRBV7-2; D is unclear. V lost 5 bases, J lost 1 base, and 8 bases lay in between. Germline V gene data show CDR1 as SGHTA and CDR2 as FQGNSA. The CDR3 loop spans 13 amino acids. CDR3 DNA sequence: TGTGCCAGCAGCCCCCCAGGGAACACTGAAGCTTTCTTT. Its translation is CASSPPGNTEAFF. Combining the CDR3 with reference TRBV7-2 and TRBJ1-1 gives the whole variable domain GAGVSQSPSNKVTEKGKDVELRCDPISGHTALYWYRQSLGQGLEFLIYFQGNSAPDKSGLPSDRFSAERTGGSVSTLTIQRTQQEDSAVYLCASSPPGNTEAFFGQGTRLTVV.

CDR3 coding DNA: TGTGCCTGGAGTCGGACTAGCGGGAGGGGTGGAGATACGCAGTATTTT. It is translated as CAWSRTSGRGGDTQYF. The V call is TRBV30, the J call TRBJ2-3; 15 bases align to TRBD2. CDR1 is GTSNPN, CDR2 SVGIG, per germline (reference sequence). Trimming removed 2 bases from V and 5 bases from J; junction bases left unmatched: 5. The CDR3 spans 16 residues.

The chain links TRBV2 to TRBJ2-3; no clear D. The germline V and J ends were trimmed by 7 bases and 3 bases, with 8 bases remaining between them. Germline V lookup: CDR1 SNHLY, CDR2 FYNNEI. The CDR3 length is 12 residues. The CDR3 nucleotides are TGTGCCAGCAAGCAGGTTACAGATACGCAGTATTTT. This sequence encodes CASKQVTDTQYF.

The rearrangement links TRBV2 to TRBJ1-4; 8 bases match TRBD1. From germline, CDR1 is SNHLY and CDR2 FYNNEI. This CDR3 contains 16 residues. V was clipped by 2 bases and J by 3 bases; unmatched bases: 5. This CDR3 reads CASSERQGRANEKLFF. Here the CDR3 DNA reads TGTGCCAGCAGTGAAAGACAGGGGAGAGCTAATGAAAAACTGTTTTTT.

The genes are TRBV10-3 and TRBJ2-2, with 7 bases matching TRBD2. Germline V gene data show CDR1 as ENHRY and CDR2 as SYGVKD. V was pared by 6 bases and J by 6 bases, with 16 bases of the junction left unmatched. This CDR3 spans 17 amino acids. The DNA of the CDR3 is TGTGCCATCAGCCAAACAACACGGGGAGGGGTCCCCGGGGAGCTGTTTTTT. Translating gives CAISQTTRGGVPGELFF.

The chain joins TRBV18 to TRBJ2-1, with 9 bases fitting TRBD1. With V trimmed by 6 bases and J by 5 bases, 8 bases remained unmatched. The CDR3 covers 15 residues. Germline V gene sequence: CDR1 KGHSH, CDR2 LQKENI. The CDR3 protein is CASSPGQGVNNEQFF. DNA for the CDR3: TGTGCCAGCTCCCCGGGACAGGGCGTGAACAATGAGCAGTTCTTC.

This chain links TRBV5-6 with TRBJ1-1; D gene uncertain. CDR1 is SGHDT, CDR2 YYEEEE, per germline. Trimming cost V 2 bases and J 0 bases, with 8 bases left between them. This CDR3 has 14 residues. This CDR3 is CASSFGRLNTEAFF. The CDR3 nucleotides read TGTGCCAGCAGCTTCGGCAGGCTGAACACTGAAGCTTTCTTT.

CDR3 bases: TGTGCCAGCACCTGGGGGACAGGGGATCAGCCCCAGCATTTT. This sequence encodes CASTWGTGDQPQHF. V and J are TRBV28 and TRBJ1-5, with 10 bases fitting TRBD1. The junction had 5 bases not matched to a gene; V was cut back by 7 bases and J by 5 bases. Germline-derived CDR1 and CDR2 are MDHEN and SYDVKM. This CDR3 comprises 14 residues.

This CDR3 reads CASSLDRQVCSYEQYV. As DNA, the CDR3 is TGCGCCAGCAGCTTGGATCGGCAGGTTTGCTCCTACGAGCAGTACGTC. V is TRBV5-1 and J is TRBJ2-7; D ambiguous. This CDR3 contains 16 residues. Germline V gene data show CDR1 as SGHRS and CDR2 as YFSETQ. V was clipped by 0 bases and J by 0 bases, with 13 bases between them.